The table lists the clone carrying this T cell receptor (beta chain) with many counts. As yet, its antigen is unknown. These data are taken from a study of early T cells in non-severe SARS-CoV-2 infection. Study-level information: Bulk RNA taken from unsorted whole blood was sequenced, leaving chains unpaired.

Per the germline V gene, CDR1 is SQVTM and CDR2 is ANQGSEA. V shed 1 base, J shed 5 bases, and the junction held 1 base outside the gene matches. The CDR3 contains 14 residues. Study-level points and caveats: Matching with VDJdb favored anti-spike CD8 responses (missing private and CD4 specificities).

Individual cDNA molecules received unique molecular identifiers during library preparation. Using its own MiXCR run on the 5' RACE reads, TCRdb lists one record per CDR3 protein. The repertoire holds about 90,000 distinct CDR3 sequences, with more than 10% as singletons. The gene calls are TRBV29-1 and TRBJ2-5; 13 nucleotides line up with TRBD2. Sequencing used whole blood, obtained at baseline. The clonotype originates from an adult who was a healthcare worker with PCR-confirmed SARS-CoV-2 infection or an uninfected control (not recorded which). The CDR3 nucleotides read TGCAGCGTTGAAGTGACTAGCGGGAGGGAGACCCAGTACTTC. Translation: CSVEVTSGRETQYF.